Included here is one TCR beta chain sequence, with context. This sample is drawn from a study of somatic mutations in cytotoxic T cells in rheumatoid arthritis. Trimming stripped 5 bases from V and 6 bases from J, with 8 bases between. This CDR3 region has 11 residues. Per germline, CDR1 SGHAT and CDR2 FQNNGV. TCRdb keeps only in-frame clones here, not all; method: immunoSEQ multiplex PCR. The profile covers about 18,000 clones, with approximately 80% appearing a single time and roughly 10% taken by the ten largest. The TCR was taken from an adult with rheumatoid arthritis. The sequenced sample was CD8+ T cells sorted from blood. V usage is TRBV11-2 and J usage is TRBJ2-7; tentative D call: TRBD1 (5 bases). The CDR3 reads CASSIGVEQYF. DNA for the CDR3: TGTGCCAGCAGCATAGGGGTCGAGCAGTACTTC.